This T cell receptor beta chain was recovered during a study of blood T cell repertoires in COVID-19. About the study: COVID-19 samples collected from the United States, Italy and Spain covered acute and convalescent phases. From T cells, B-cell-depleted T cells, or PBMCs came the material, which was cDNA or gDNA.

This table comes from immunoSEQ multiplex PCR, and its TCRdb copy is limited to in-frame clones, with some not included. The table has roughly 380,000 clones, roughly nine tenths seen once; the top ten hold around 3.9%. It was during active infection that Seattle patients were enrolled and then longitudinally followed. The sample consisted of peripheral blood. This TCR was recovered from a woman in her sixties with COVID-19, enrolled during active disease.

The CDR3 sequence is CASSLFGYGGTYNEQFF. CDR3 nucleotides: TGTGCCAGCAGTTTATTCGGGTACGGGGGGACCTACAATGAGCAGTTCTTC. This chain links TRBV28 with TRBJ2-1, with 7 bases matching TRBD2. V shed 1 base, J shed 2 bases, and the junction held 8 bases outside the gene matches. This CDR3 has 17 residues. Germline-derived CDR1 and CDR2 are MDHEN and SYDVKM. Based on the CDR3 plus reference TRBV28 and TRBJ2-1, the full variable domain is DVKVTQSSRYLVKRTGEKVFLECVQDMDHENMFWYRQDPGLGLRLIYFSYDVKMKEKGDIPEGYSVSREKKERFSLILESASTNQTSMYLCASSLFGYGGTYNEQFFGPGTRLTVL.